These 8 T cell receptor beta chains originate from one sample sequenced in a study of regulatory T cells in long-lasting Graves disease. Construction of the TCR beta libraries employed iRepertoire HTBI primers in conjunction with Arm-PCR of CDR3 regions. TCRdb reprocessed the multiplex PCR reads via MiXCR and lists one record per CDR3 protein. Here the sample spans about 370,000 distinct CDR3 sequences, around a sixth being singletons. Time point denoted: newly diagnosed GD, antithyroid drugs for less than 3 months. PBMC RNA was the source of the TCR library. Here the sequenced sample was peripheral blood mononuclear cells (PBMCs), taken at new diagnosis, from a patient treated with antithyroid drugs. The receptors come from a female donor with Graves disease.

This clonotype was recorded at least ten times. The chain joins TRBV5-1 to TRBJ1-2, with TRBD1 matching 9 bases. Germline lookup yields CDR1 SGHRS and CDR2 YFSETQ. CDR3 length: 14 amino acids. J gave up 4 bases and V 4 bases, and 5 bases lay outside the gene matches. The CDR3 here is CASSVGQGGYGYTF. Written as DNA, the CDR3 is TGCGCCAGCAGCGTGGGACAGGGTGGCTATGGCTACACCTTC.

The J gene is TRBJ2-2, the V gene TRBV19, with D possibly matching TRBD1 (6 bases). This CDR3 has 17 residues. V shed 1 base and J shed 1 base, with 13 bases lying between them. Germline CDR1 LNHDA, CDR2 SQIVND (reference sequence). CDR3 sequence reads: CASSIAPSTGNTGELFF. CDR3 nucleotides: TGTGCCAGTAGTATAGCCCCATCGACAGGGAACACCGGGGAGCTGTTTTTT.

Note on this clonotype: A far larger clone lies a single base away; this is likely a read error. The chain recombines TRBV7-8 with TRBJ2-3; the D gene is possibly TRBD2 (6 bases). The end of the DNA is better explained by TRBJ2-1, so the J call may be wrong. Germline V gene lookup returns CDR1 SGHVS and CDR2 FQNEAQ. There are 12 residues in the CDR3. The CDR3 loop is CASTFGGKQQFF. Here the CDR3 DNA reads TGTGCCAGCACCTTCGGCGGGAAACAGCAGTTCTTC.

Notes on this clonotype: This could be a read error, since a much larger clone is one nucleotide away. The chain recombines TRBV7-9 with TRBJ2-1; D not certain. CDR3 length: 12 residues. Germline V CDR1 and CDR2: SEHNR, FQNEAQ (reference sequence). The ends were cut back, 4 bases at V and 9 bases at J, with 10 bases in the middle. CDR3 sequence: CASSSTLCEQFF. In nucleotides, the CDR3 is TGTGCCAGCAGCTCTACCTTGTGTGAGCAGTTCTTC.

This clonotype was picked up many times. The V and J genes are TRBV24-1 and TRBJ1-1; maybe TRBD1 (6 bases). The CDR3 is 14 amino acids. The germline V gene has CDR1 KGHDR and CDR2 SFDVKD. Trimming took 9 bases from V and 5 from J, leaving 18 bases between them. This CDR3 is CATRTSGAGTEAFF. CDR3 bases: TGTGCCACCCGAACCTCGGGGGCGGGAACTGAAGCTTTCTTT.

This clonotype was detected ten times or more. CDR3 coding DNA: TGTGCCAGCAGCACAGGGACAGGTTTGAACACTGAAGCTTTCTTT. This gives the protein CASSTGTGLNTEAFF. The J gene is TRBJ1-1, the V gene TRBV7-2; 8 positions agree with TRBD1. Germline assignment: CDR1 SGHTA and CDR2 FQGNSA. Trimming took 5 bases from V and 0 from J; bases not matched to a gene: 5. The CDR3 is 15 residues long.

This clonotype was detected many times. V usage is TRBV24-1 and J usage is TRBJ2-3; 7 bases are a match to TRBD2. CDR1 KGHDR and CDR2 SFDVKD come from the germline V gene. The V gene end was trimmed by 2 bases and the J gene end by 4 bases; junction bases not matched to a gene: 5. The CDR3 contains 15 residues. CDR3 DNA: TGTGCCACCAGTGATTGGCCTAGCGGATCAGATACGCAGTATTTT. It is translated as CATSDWPSGSDTQYF.

The V gene is TRBV27, the J gene TRBJ2-5; maybe TRBD2 (6 bases). The CDR3 length is 21 residues. Trimming removed 2 bases from V and 4 bases from J, with 32 bases in between. From germline, CDR1 is MNHEY and CDR2 SMNVEV (reference sequence). Written as DNA, the CDR3 is TGTGCCAGCAGTTTAGTAGGGTTGGGGGGACCCCGGGTCGGGGGAGGAGAGACCCAGTACTTC. Encoded protein: CASSLVGLGGPRVGGGETQYF.